What follows is one T cell receptor (beta chain) and its context. The antigen remains undetermined. The CDR3 contains 12 residues. With 3 bases clipped from V and 7 bases from J, the junction kept 3 bases outside the gene matches. Germline-derived CDR1 and CDR2 are MNHEY and SMNVEV (reference sequence). Separate from the approximately 720-subject first cohort, the 120-subject validation cohort was the one that the donors belonged to. This sample was included in a study of cytomegalovirus exposure and HLA in healthy donors. Notes on the study in general: Reported results showed that the classifier diagnosed cytomegalovirus status with high specificity and sensitivity. A later analysis found first-cohort TCR clusters tended to co-occur in the approximately 110 validation repertoires. A few CMV-associated chains were confirmed in vitro to be specific for CMV antigens.

Assay used: immunoSEQ multiplex PCR; TCRdb lists only in-frame clones, some missing. The profile shows approximately 130,000 clones, around 90% of them singletons. Source material: PBMCs. This sequence was found in a woman between 18 and 29 years old in good health and CMV-seronegative. The rearrangement joins TRBV27 to TRBJ2-7, with 7 bases fitting TRBD2. CDR3 DNA sequence: TGTGCCAGCAGTTTTCTGGGGGGGGAGCAGTACTTC. It encodes CASSFLGGEQYF.